The 20 T cell receptor beta chains presented below share a single source sample, sequenced in a study of glioma-infiltrating T cells after dendritic cell vaccination. TCRdb's table, derived via immunoSEQ multiplex PCR, lists solely in-frame clones and lacks some. The sample records more than 85,000 clones, 90% being singletons. Time point noted: after dendritic cell vaccination, including at tumor progression/relapse. This sample comprised blood, obtained after dendritic cell vaccination. The receptors come from a human donor with glioblastoma.

V gene TRBV5-4 combines with J gene TRBJ2-7; the match to TRBD1 covers 10 bases. J lost 5 bases, V lost 2 bases, and 10 bases had no gene match. The CDR3 extends over 16 amino acids. Germline values: CDR1 SGHNT, CDR2 YYREEE (reference sequence). Here the CDR3 DNA reads TGTGCCAGCAGCTTCCCGGGACAGGGGACGAGAAACGAGCAGTACTTC. It translates to CASSFPGQGTRNEQYF.

This chain links TRBV6-1 with TRBJ1-5; TRBD1 aligns across 12 bases. The germline gives CDR1 MNHNS, CDR2 SASEGT. The CDR3 contains 16 residues. V shed 3 bases, J shed 6 bases, and the junction held 6 bases outside the gene matches. CDR3 DNA: TGTGCCAGCAGTGACGAGGGACAGGGGGCCTCTCAGCCCCAGCATTTT. This encodes CASSDEGQGASQPQHF.

The chain recombines TRBV30 with TRBJ2-7; D is uncertain. In germline, CDR1 is GTSNPN, CDR2 SVGIG (reference sequence). Trimming cost V 1 base and J 2 bases, with 12 bases left between them. The CDR3 has 14 residues. The CDR3 coding sequence is TGTGCCTGGAGTGACAGCCGCTTCCCCTACGAGCAGTACTTC. Translated: CAWSDSRFPYEQYF.

J is TRBJ1-5 and V is TRBV19; D unresolved. V lost 10 bases to trimming and J lost 0 bases, with 13 bases between them. Germline CDR1 reads LNHDA; CDR2 reads SQIVND (reference sequence). The CDR3 is 14 amino acids. DNA of the CDR3: TGTGCCACCCTGGGCGATTATAGCAATCAGCCCCAGCATTTT. This translates into CATLGDYSNQPQHF. Variable domain in full (rest from reference TRBV19 and TRBJ1-5): DGGITQSPKYLFRKEGQNVTLSCEQNLNHDAMYWYRQDPGQGLRLIYYSQIVNDFQKGDIAEGYSVSREKKESFPLTVTSAQKNPTAFYLCATLGDYSNQPQHFGDGTRLSIL.

CDR3 region: CASSLASWGPTGELFF. The DNA of the CDR3 is TGTGCCAGCAGCTTAGCTAGCTGGGGCCCCACCGGGGAGCTGTTTTTT. J is TRBJ2-2 and V is TRBV7-8; TRBD1 might be the D (5 bases). Germline CDR1 SGHVS, CDR2 FQNEAQ. The CDR3 has 16 amino acids. V was cut by 0 bases and J by 4 bases, with 12 bases left in between.

The chain employs TRBV6-6 and TRBJ2-5, with D perhaps matching TRBD2 (7 bases). The CDR3 totals 16 residues. Germline CDR1 reads MNHNY; CDR2 reads SVGAGI (reference sequence). V lost 2 bases and J 4 bases, leaving 17 bases between the germline ends. The CDR3 spells CASSYGGGASRETQYF. For the CDR3, the DNA is TGTGCCAGCAGTTACGGTGGGGGGGCCTCCCGAGAGACCCAGTACTTC.

The chain is built from TRBV5-6 and TRBJ2-5; 7 bases align to TRBD2. The CDR3 loop spans 14 amino acids. Trimming removed 1 base from V and 5 bases from J; junction bases left unmatched: 5. Germline CDR1 SGHDT, CDR2 YYEEEE. CDR3 in DNA: TGTGCCAGCAGCTTGCGAGCGGGGCACGAGACCCAGTACTTC. Its protein is CASSLRAGHETQYF.

The V and J genes are TRBV6-5 and TRBJ2-7, with a possible D match to TRBD1 (6 bases). In germline, CDR1 is MNHEY, CDR2 SVGAGI. V lost 5 bases and J lost 1, with 15 bases in between. The CDR3 spans 15 residues. The CDR3 reads CASSTTRGGSYEQYF. The CDR3 DNA sequence: TGTGCCAGCAGTACTACTAGAGGGGGATCCTACGAGCAGTACTTC.

This clone has a single count. This chain uses TRBV10-2 with TRBJ1-5, with D maybe TRBD1 (5 bases). The CDR3 is made up of 13 amino acids. The germline V gene has CDR1 WSHSY and CDR2 SAAADI. The V gene lost 10 bases and the J gene lost 4 bases, with 14 bases spanning the gap. The CDR3 bases are TGCGCCACCAAAGGGGCAGTAAATCAGCCCCAGCATTTT. Translation: CATKGAVNQPQHF.

This sequence joins TRBV19 and TRBJ1-2, with 10 bases aligning to TRBD1. With 7 bases clipped from V and 5 bases from J, the junction kept 10 bases outside the gene matches. This CDR3 is built from 15 residues. CDR1 is LNHDA and CDR2 is SQIVND in the germline V gene (reference sequence). The CDR3: CASKARGTGEYGYTF. The CDR3 DNA follows: TGTGCCAGTAAGGCTAGGGGGACAGGGGAATATGGCTACACCTTC.

V gene TRBV2 combines with J gene TRBJ2-4, with 12 bases identical to TRBD2. The CDR3 length is 15 residues. Unmatched junction bases numbered 4, after V lost 2 bases and J lost 8 bases. Germline-derived CDR1 and CDR2 are SNHLY and FYNNEI. In DNA form, the CDR3 reads TGTGCCAGCAGTGAATTGACTAGCGGGAGTGACATTCAGTACTTC. Amino acid sequence: CASSELTSGSDIQYF.

This clone has only one observation. J is TRBJ2-7 and V is TRBV5-1; 9 bases fit TRBD1. This CDR3 comprises 14 residues. Germline V gives CDR1 SGHRS, CDR2 YFSETQ. V was clipped by 3 bases and J by 6 bases; unmatched bases: 7. CDR3 sequence (DNA): TGCGCCAGCAGCTCTAGGACGGGACAGGGCGAGCAGTACTTC. Protein product: CASSSRTGQGEQYF.

V gene TRBV2 combines with J gene TRBJ2-4; 7 bases match TRBD1. Germline CDR1 is SNHLY and CDR2 is FYNNEI. CDR3 length: 15 residues. The trim removed 2 bases at V and 6 bases at J, leaving 7 bases unmatched. The CDR3 here is CASSEQGVGRNIQYF. CDR3 nucleotides: TGTGCCAGCAGTGAACAGGGGGTCGGTAGAAACATTCAGTACTTC.

The chain has TRBV2 and TRBJ1-5, with 11 bases fitting TRBD1. After removal of 8 bases from V and 2 bases from J, the junction contained 11 bases not matched to a gene. The CDR3 runs to 17 residues. Germline CDR1 and CDR2: SNHLY and FYNNEI. CDR3 nucleotide sequence: TGTGCCAGCCCCCTGGACAGGGGGCCCCTAGGCAATCAGCCCCAGCATTTT. Residues: CASPLDRGPLGNQPQHF.

The chain employs TRBV6-4 and TRBJ1-2; the match to TRBD1 covers 9 bases. This CDR3 has 15 residues. Germline values: CDR1 MRHNA, CDR2 SNTAGT. Germline trimming cut 0 bases from V and 8 bases from J; bases unmatched to any gene: 7. CDR3 DNA sequence: TGTGCCAGCAGTGACTCTGGACAGGGGTTTTTGGGCTACACCTTC. Encoded protein: CASSDSGQGFLGYTF.

This chain connects TRBV11-2 to TRBJ2-5, with 8 bases that match TRBD2. Looked up from germline, CDR1 is SGHAT and CDR2 is FQNNGV. V lost 5 bases and J lost 2; bases outside the gene matches: 7. The CDR3 contains 15 residues. This chain's CDR3 is CASSTRTSRQETQYF. The CDR3 bases are TGTGCCAGCAGCACCCGGACTAGCAGACAAGAGACCCAGTACTTC.

The CDR3 sequence is CASSPPSQTGAEAFF. For the CDR3, the DNA is TGTGCCAGCTCACCACCGTCCCAGACCGGGGCTGAAGCTTTCTTT. The chain has TRBV18 and TRBJ1-1; no reliable D call. Trimming took 0 bases from V and 6 from J, leaving 14 bases between them. The CDR3 sequence is 15 residues long. The germline V gene has CDR1 KGHSH and CDR2 LQKENI.

The CDR3 is CASRAWTGTNYGYTF. CDR3 nucleotide sequence: TGTGCCAGCAGGGCTTGGACAGGGACTAACTATGGCTACACCTTC. V and J are TRBV6-5 and TRBJ1-2; 8 nucleotides line up with TRBD1. This CDR3 is 15 amino acids long. Trimming cost V 6 bases and J 0 bases; bases outside gene matches: 6. Germline CDR1 MNHEY, CDR2 SVGAGI.

The rearrangement joins TRBV7-9 to TRBJ1-1; 8 bases align to TRBD1. Losses at the gene ends were 2 bases for V and 5 bases for J; bases not matched to a gene: 7. Germline CDR1 SEHNR, CDR2 FQNEAQ (reference sequence). CDR3 length equals 15 residues. As DNA, the CDR3 is TGTGCCAGCAGCTTACTCCAGGGGGCCGGGACTGAAGCTTTCTTT. Encoded protein: CASSLLQGAGTEAFF.

V gene TRBV30 combines with J gene TRBJ2-5; D possibly corresponds to TRBD2 (7 bases). In germline, CDR1 is GTSNPN, CDR2 SVGIG (reference sequence). The CDR3 runs to 14 residues. V lost 3 bases and J lost 4, with 15 bases in between. CDR3 sequence reads: CAWREGGHIETQYF. The CDR3, as DNA: TGTGCCTGGAGGGAGGGGGGGCATATAGAGACCCAGTACTTC.